The clone carrying this TCR beta chain was observed a handful of times. Its specificity is unknown. A read error may produce the germline difference seen at one junction end. TCRbeta library construction was performed incorporating unique molecular identifiers. TCRdb passed the PCR reads through MiXCR, listing each CDR3 protein once. The sample includes approximately 350,000 distinct CDR3 sequences, 15% to 20% seen only once; the top ten take around 43%. Looked up from germline, CDR1 is MNHEY and CDR2 is SVGEGT. The CDR3 has 11 residues. The data stem from a study of T-cell reconstitution after alpha-beta-depleted transplantation in children. Study observations and caveats: Surviving recipient cells, namely T cells and thymic progenitors, were the source of high day-60 TCRbeta diversity in some patients. The study reportedly traced alpha-beta T cells about two months after transplant to several hundred expanded graft clones.

The V call is TRBV6-2 or TRBV6-3, the J call TRBJ2-7, with TRBD2 matching 9 bases. This clonotype was sampled from a male patient between 2 and 15 years old who had a stem cell transplant for acute lymphoblastic leukemia, so the T cells may come from the graft donor. The sequencing used PBMCs, mostly from graft donor cells, collected 360 days after TCRalphabeta/CD19-depleted stem cell transplant. The CDR3 protein is CASSFGLAWNF. The CDR3 nucleotides read TGTGCCAGCAGTTTCGGACTAGCGTGGAACTTC.